This record concerns one TCR beta chain sequence. MiXCR, applied by TCRdb to the 5' RACE reads, yields one record per CDR3 protein. The repertoire includes under 350,000 distinct CDR3 sequences, 4.1% of them detected once, and about 26% sits in the top ten. These data come from a study of T cells after yellow fever vaccination. The V gene's germline CDR1 is DFQATT and CDR2 SNEGSKA (reference sequence). V lost 4 bases, J lost 4 bases, and 1 base stayed unmatched. This CDR3 has 12 residues. The chain uses TRBV20-1 and TRBJ2-5; 9 positions match TRBD2. This sample comprised PBMCs, obtained 5 days after the yellow fever booster vaccination. This TCR was recovered from a young man who received the YFV17D yellow fever vaccine. In nucleotides, the CDR3 is TGCAGTGCTAAGGGACTAGCAGAGACCCAGTACTTC. Translation: CSAKGLAETQYF.